This T cell receptor beta chain was observed in a study of T cells in Graves' hyperthyroidism and ophthalmopathy (dated by TCRdb to between 2018 and 2021). In terms of the full investigation: TCR V-J signatures able to tell the groups apart were searched for in a discovery cohort of 95 to 100 patients, of whom around 42 had Graves' ophthalmopathy and 55 to 60 had stable Graves' hyperthyroidism. Prospective prediction of ophthalmopathy was tested in an independent validation cohort consisting of about 20 hyperthyroidism patients and over 15 patients who later progressed to ophthalmopathy. The 100 or so discovery patients were divided at random into training and test sets in a 7:3 ratio. In more than 5 Graves' hyperthyroidism patients, the study also compared T-cell repertoires from thyroid tissue with T-cell repertoires from blood. After sampling, hyperthyroidism patients received methimazole starting at 30 mg daily, and ophthalmopathy patients received high-dose intravenous methylprednisolone. The paper describes TCR Vbeta CDR3 sequencing of roughly 130 peripheral blood samples, made up of roughly 45 ophthalmopathy patients, over 70 hyperthyroidism patients and roughly 17 progressor patients. The full study reports these points: Sample size was not statistically predetermined, and blinding of investigators to group allocation was not performed. In validation, progression to ophthalmopathy was predicted by the model with more than 65% sensitivity and approximately 78% specificity, a median of around 6.5 months before onset. A 13 V-J signature model separated ophthalmopathy from stable hyperthyroidism, with just over 85% sensitivity and approximately 81% specificity in cross-validation and 80%/75% in testing. Blood samples also contained most of the expanded thyroid clonotypes (frequency above 0.001), which suggests that blood repertoires may reflect thyroid immune responses.

Any patient with an uncontrolled infection, another autoimmune disease, pregnancy or lactation was excluded. Diagnoses relied on clinical symptoms, serum thyroxine and TRAb, thyroid ultrasound and orbital computed tomography. Total RNA was extracted with Trizol reagent, and quality was checked on an Agilent 2100 Bioanalyzer. The germline V gene (reference sequence) gives CDR1 as DFQATT and CDR2 as SNEGSKA. Reading from cysteine to phenylalanine, the CDR3 counts 15 amino acids. The kept DNA is CDR3 alone, 45 bases in frame from the first base. Unmatched junction bases come to 7, with V trimmed by 0 bases and J by 5 bases. Amplification of TCR beta CDR3 regions was carried out from RNA transcripts. A first-round RT-PCR of the TCR CDR3 used the HTBI primer set with the Qiagen OneStep RT-PCR kit. The libraries were constructed in a second round of multiplex PCR and then size-selected and purified. The libraries were sequenced on an Illumina HiSeq2000 using paired-end 100 bp reads. In the source study's methods: SOAPnuke was used to process the raw data, throwing out any read that contained adapters or uncalled bases, had a mean Phred below 15, or lacked an exact constant-primer or identifier match. High-quality paired reads were merged using COPE v1.2.5, and each unique nucleotide sequence was defined as a clonotype. MiTCR v1.1 was used to align clonotypes to the IMGT TRBV, TRBD and TRBJ reference segments. The analysis was restricted to V-J combinations with a frequency above 0.0001, which together covered approximately 99% of the repertoires. The TCS score was defined as F50 (clonal expansion) divided by E x V (chaos), with BLOSUM62-based TCRdist calculated between CDR3 peptides within each V-J. Welch's t-statistics and random forest reduced approximately 520 V-J features to 13, which were used in a naive Bayes classifier (R e1071). The similarity between thyroid and blood repertoires was quantified using the Morisita-Horn index. TCRdb trimmed public reads at Q25 via fastp, called clones via MiXCR and kept in-frame beta chains. Merged by CDR3 protein, the rows form single entries marked with the most common genes and DNA. TCRdb, not the authors, supplied the V and J calls. This sample holds approximately 510,000 distinct CDR3 sequences; 46% were observed only once. The top ten hold 35% to 50% of the sample.

In the case of this clonotype: Its recognized antigen is unknown. No quality values exist for individual bases; no much larger clone is one base distant.

The sequence derives from an adult woman with Graves' disease, either hyperthyroidism or ophthalmopathy (not recorded which). Rearrangement joined TRBV20-1 to TRBJ2-5; 9 nucleotides in the junction match TRBD2. The sample was peripheral blood or thyroid tissue (not recorded which). The CDR3 region reads CSARDPTSGRETQYF. The bases read TGCAGTGCTAGAGATCCGACTAGCGGCCGGGAGACCCAGTACTTC.